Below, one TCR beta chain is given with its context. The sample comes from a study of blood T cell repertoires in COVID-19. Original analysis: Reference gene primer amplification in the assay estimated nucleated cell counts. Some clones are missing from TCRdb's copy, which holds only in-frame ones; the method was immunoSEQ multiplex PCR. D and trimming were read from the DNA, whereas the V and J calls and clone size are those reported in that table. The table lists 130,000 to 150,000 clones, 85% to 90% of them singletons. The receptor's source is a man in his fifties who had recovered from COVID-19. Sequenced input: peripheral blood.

The CDR3 sequence is CASSYRLESNSPLHF. CDR3 DNA sequence: TGTGCCAGCAGTTACCGGCTGGAGTCAAATTCACCCCTCCACTTT. The chain joins TRBV6-5 to TRBJ1-6; D is ambiguous. Looked up from germline, CDR1 is MNHEY and CDR2 is SVGAGI. Trimming removed 2 bases from V and 7 bases from J, with 12 bases in between. The CDR3 spans 15 residues.